The rows below give T cell receptor beta chains drawn from one sample of a study of T-cell reconstitution after alpha-beta-depleted transplantation in children. TCRdb independently ran MiXCR on the PCR reads; one entry per CDR3 protein. Found here are some 550,000 distinct CDR3 sequences, approximately 20% of them singletons; the top ten hold about 3.1%. The material was PBMCs from the stem cell graft donor, obtained from the stem cell graft. Every receptor here comes from a human donor who donated a stem cell graft to a child with acute lymphoblastic leukemia. Both conserved end residues are trimmed from each CDR3. D genes are given only for firm matches.

v_call	j_call	d_call	cdr3_aa
TRBV5-6	TRBJ2-7	TRBD1	ASSLGDRPSYEQY
TRBV6-2/TRBV6-3	TRBJ2-1	TRBD2	ASSYGRANNEQF
TRBV5-1	TRBJ2-7	TRBD1	ASSFWTGSSPEQY
TRBV5-1	TRBJ1-4	-	ASSWGFGGEEKLF
TRBV27	TRBJ2-1	TRBD2	ASLGLAGRNEQF
TRBV7-9	TRBJ2-1	-	ASSFFFDNEQF
TRBV5-1	TRBJ2-7	-	ASSLKEPRRYEQY
TRBV5-1	TRBJ1-1	-	ASSLVAGNTEAF
TRBV19	TRBJ1-5	-	ASSILPWTNSYSNQPQH
TRBV20-1	TRBJ2-7	TRBD2	SARVTSGAYEQY
TRBV4-1	TRBJ2-4	-	ASSQATGVKGNDIQY
TRBV5-4	TRBJ2-3	-	ASSQLGGVSDTQY
TRBV29-1	TRBJ2-1	-	SVEDGRSPYNEQF
TRBV5-1	TRBJ2-4	TRBD2	ASSLRAGGPEDIQY
TRBV29-1	TRBJ2-7	TRBD1	SGGQLYEQY
TRBV10-2	TRBJ2-7	-	ASSLFLNEQY
TRBV9	TRBJ2-7	TRBD2	ASSSSGRNEQY
TRBV7-9	TRBJ2-7	TRBD2	ASSSRTSGSDEQY
TRBV6-2/TRBV6-3	TRBJ1-1	-	ASTWQTNTEAF
TRBV29-1	TRBJ2-2	TRBD1	SVSGTGTNTGEPF
TRBV7-9	TRBJ1-3	-	ASSLAAPRGSGNTIY
TRBV6-2/TRBV6-3	TRBJ2-3	TRBD2	ASSTRTSGLFTDTQY
TRBV5-1	TRBJ1-1	TRBD1	ASSLENTGGSEAF
TRBV30	TRBJ2-7	-	AWGSGIEQY
TRBV15	TRBJ1-1	-	ATTRRPALTLEAF
TRBV20-1	TRBJ1-5	-	SARDGGRGGQPQH
TRBV5-1	TRBJ2-2	-	ASSFGASSSFPNTGELF
TRBV3-1	TRBJ2-1	-	ASSQADEQF